The sequence of this T cell receptor (beta chain) was determined in a study of shared clonotypes between healthy human individuals. Sequenced by immunoSEQ multiplex PCR; TCRdb stores in-frame clones only, minus some. Here the sample spans about 2 million clones, about 95% being singletons. Looked up from germline, CDR1 is SQVTM and CDR2 is ANQGSEA. The CDR3 contains 13 residues. V lost 5 bases to trimming and J lost 6 bases, with 14 bases between them. Terminally differentiated effector memory CD45RA+ cells were left out of the naive CD8 fraction, which was CD45RO-negative and positively selected for CCR7.

The sequenced material came from naive CD8+ T cells sorted from blood. This TCR came from a man between 18 and 29 years old in good health. The chain joins TRBV29-1 to TRBJ2-1; D possibly corresponds to TRBD2 (5 bases). CDR3 sequence (DNA): TGCAGCGTTCCTTTGTTCGGGATCAATGAGCAGTTCTTC. As protein: CSVPLFGINEQFF.